Presented here are 14 T cell receptor beta chains from one specimen sequenced in a study of spatial heterogeneity in lung cancer. General study results and limits: For expanded intratumoral alpha and beta TCRs, counts tracked tumor mutation counts.

One entry per CDR3 protein, called by TCRdb with MiXCR from the 5' RACE reads. The sample includes 15,000 or so distinct CDR3 sequences, about 4.8% of them seen just once. Time point noted: sample taken at primary tumor resection. The antigens for these receptors are not known. The starting material was lung tumor tissue, obtained at surgery. These receptors all come from a female donor with early-stage non-small cell lung cancer.

This clonotype was counted at least ten times. The chain recombines TRBV10-2 with TRBJ1-2; D is perhaps TRBD1 (5 bases). This CDR3 region has 13 residues. The germline V gene has CDR1 WSHSY and CDR2 SAAADI. V was clipped by 6 bases and J by 3 bases, with 11 bases between them. In DNA, the CDR3 is TGCGCCAGCAGAGACAGAGCCCACTATGGCTACACCTTC. Translating gives CASRDRAHYGYTF.

This clonotype has a count of ten or more. The rearrangement uses TRBV6-1 and TRBJ1-6; 7 bases are a match to TRBD1. V was clipped by 10 bases and J by 7 bases; unmatched bases: 10. CDR3 length equals 14 residues. Germline V CDR1 and CDR2: MNHNS, SASEGT. The CDR3 DNA reads as TGTGCCACCGGACAGGACCCTTCGAATTCACCCCTCCACTTT. As protein: CATGQDPSNSPLHF.

This chain connects TRBV5-4 to TRBJ1-6; weak D call: TRBD1 (6 bases). CDR3 length equals 16 residues. Per germline, CDR1 SGHNT and CDR2 YYREEE (reference sequence). V lost 5 bases and J lost 7, with 19 bases in between. This CDR3 is CASRIGTPGGNSPLHF. Here the CDR3 DNA reads TGTGCCAGCAGAATCGGGACACCGGGAGGGAATTCACCCCTCCACTTT.

The sample holds a few counts of this clonotype. The V call is TRBV20-1, the J call TRBJ1-2; a possible D gene is TRBD1 (6 bases). Trimming took off 5 bases at V and 4 bases at J, with 17 bases between the two ends. This CDR3 comprises 14 residues. Germline CDR1 is DFQATT and CDR2 is SNEGSKA (reference sequence). CDR3 protein: CSAGTPGALYGYTF. DNA of the CDR3: TGCAGTGCTGGAACCCCGGGGGCCCTCTATGGCTACACCTTC.

This clonotype was detected many times. This rearrangement joins TRBV4-1 to TRBJ1-6; D is unresolved. The ends were cut back, 3 bases at V and 8 bases at J, with 11 bases in the middle. This CDR3 contains 14 residues. The germline CDR1 and CDR2 sequences are MGHRA and YSYEKL. CDR3 in amino acids: CASSHLRSDSPLHF. As DNA, the CDR3 is TGCGCCAGCAGCCACCTTAGGTCGGATTCACCCCTCCACTTT.

This clonotype was seen ten or more times. The chain combines TRBV5-5 with TRBJ1-5; D gene uncertain. The CDR3 is 14 amino acids. Trimming pared 4 bases from V and 4 bases from J, leaving 12 bases between. Germline CDR1 reads SGHKS; CDR2 reads YYEKEE (reference sequence). The CDR3 DNA is TGTGCCAGCAGCGAGGGCGGAGGGAATCAGCCCCAGCATTTT. Protein: CASSEGGGNQPQHF.

Ten or more counts support this clonotype. V usage is TRBV7-9 and J usage is TRBJ2-5; the D is unclear. The germline gives CDR1 SEHNR, CDR2 FQNEAQ (reference sequence). The V and J ends lost 4 bases and 3 bases respectively, with 9 bases between them. This CDR3 spans 13 amino acids. The CDR3 loop is CASSYVVEETQYF. CDR3 nucleotide sequence: TGTGCCAGCAGCTACGTAGTCGAAGAGACCCAGTACTTC.

This clonotype was counted many times. One junction end does not reproduce the germline sequence, and a read error may be involved. The V call is TRBV7-8, the J call TRBJ2-3; TRBD1 is a possible D gene (6 bases). Germline CDR1 is SGHVS and CDR2 is FQNEAQ. There are 15 residues in the CDR3. The CDR3 reads CASSLGGGDTNTQYF. The CDR3 DNA is TGTGCCAGCAGCTTAGGAGGGGGTGACACAAATACGCAGTATTTT.

This clonotype was counted ten times or more. The CDR3 DNA sequence: TGTGCCAGCAGCCTCAAAACGGGGGAGACCCAGTACTTC. This translates into CASSLKTGETQYF. V gene TRBV7-2 combines with J gene TRBJ2-5; tentative D call: TRBD2 (5 bases). CDR1 is SGHTA, CDR2 FQGNSA, per germline. Deletions cut 5 bases from V and 5 bases from J, with 12 bases between. The CDR3 sequence is 13 residues long.

This clonotype counts as medium-sized. J is TRBJ2-7 and V is TRBV20-1; D remains ambiguous. Germline loops: CDR1 DFQATT, CDR2 SNEGSKA (reference sequence). V lost 1 base and J lost 2, with 9 bases in between. This CDR3 is built from 13 residues. The CDR3 DNA sequence: TGCAGTGCTAGAGGTGGTCGGGCCTACGAGCAGTACTTC. It translates to CSARGGRAYEQYF.

This clonotype was observed at least ten times. The chain employs TRBV6-5 and TRBJ1-2, with D perhaps matching TRBD1 (6 bases). Trimming pared 7 bases from V and 5 bases from J, leaving 20 bases between. This CDR3 contains 15 residues. Germline V gene sequence: CDR1 MNHEY, CDR2 SVGAGI. The CDR3 nucleotides read TGTGCCAGCAAAATAATCACAGGGTCCTTTTATGGCTACACCTTC. It is translated as CASKIITGSFYGYTF.

This clonotype was observed a handful of times. The J gene is TRBJ1-2, the V gene TRBV7-9, with 8 bases fitting TRBD1. V lost 5 bases to trimming and J lost 4 bases; unmatched junction nucleotides: 0. Germline CDR1 and CDR2: SEHNR and FQNEAQ (reference sequence). This CDR3 has 12 residues. CDR3 in amino acids: CASSTGGYGYTF. The CDR3 DNA reads TGTGCCAGCAGCACAGGGGGCTATGGCTACACCTTC. The full variable domain, in which reference TRBV7-9 and TRBJ1-2 provide the parts outside the CDR3, is DTGVSQNPRHKITKRGQNVTFRCDPISEHNRLYWYRQTLGQGPEFLTYFQNEAQLEKSRLLSDRFSAERPKGSFSTLEIQRTEQGDSAMYLCASSTGGYGYTFGSGTRLTVV.

In regard to this clonotype: A clone one base away is much larger, so this may be a read error. The CDR3 spells CATSDLEETGLSNQPQHF. DNA of the CDR3: TGTGCCACCAGTGATTTGGAAGAGACAGGGCTAAGCAATCAGCCCCAGCATTTT. This chain connects TRBV24-1 to TRBJ1-5, with 7 nucleotides matching TRBD1. The germline V gene has CDR1 KGHDR and CDR2 SFDVKD. With 0 bases clipped from V and 1 base from J, the junction kept 8 bases outside the gene matches. The CDR3 spans 18 residues.

This clonotype has a count of ten or more. This rearrangement joins TRBV27 to TRBJ1-1, with a tentative D call TRBD1 (5 bases). CDR3 length: 13 amino acids. Germline V gives CDR1 MNHEY, CDR2 SMNVEV (reference sequence). Between the trimmed V and J ends, which lost 0 bases and 9 bases, there was a span of 11 bases. CDR3 sequence (DNA): TGTGCCAGCAGTTTATCGCTATGGGACCAAGCTTTCTTT. It yields the protein CASSLSLWDQAFF.